These 25 T cell receptor beta chains came from one sample sequenced in a study of cytomegalovirus exposure and HLA in healthy donors. PCR involved 60 Vbeta and 13 Jbeta primers. Data came from immunoSEQ multiplex PCR; TCRdb stores just in-frame clones and leaves some out. The sample includes roughly 100,000 clones, about 71% of them seen just once. Sequencing was performed on PBMCs. The receptors shown here come from a woman between 45 and 60 years old in good health and CMV-seronegative.

The V and J genes are TRBV10-2 and TRBJ1-1; TRBD1 matches 9 bases. Germline CDR1 is WSHSY and CDR2 is SAAADI. This CDR3 has 15 residues. After removal of 4 bases from V and 4 bases from J, the junction contained 7 bases not matched to a gene. CDR3 DNA sequence: TGCGCCAGCAGTGGATGGACAGGGGCCACCACTGAAGCTTTCTTT. Amino acids: CASSGWTGATTEAFF.

The chain employs TRBV21-1 and TRBJ1-5. TRBV21-1 is an annotated pseudogene. The CDR3 covers 15 residues. The CDR3 nucleotides are TGTGCCAGCACCATACCCCCGGGGGGGAGGCAGCCCCAGCATTTT. Translated, it gives CASTIPPGGRQPQHF.

This clone was observed a handful of times. The J gene is TRBJ1-2, the V gene TRBV29-1; 11 nucleotides agree with TRBD1. The CDR3 extends over 13 amino acids. Germline V lookup: CDR1 SQVTM, CDR2 ANQGSEA. Trimming removed 7 bases from V and 3 bases from J; junction bases left unmatched: 4. For the CDR3, the DNA is TGCAGCGGCCGGGACAGGGGGGACTATGGCTACACCTTC. Translated: CSGRDRGDYGYTF.

This sequence joins TRBV6-6 and TRBJ1-1, with unresolved D. CDR1 is MNHNY, CDR2 SVGAGI, per germline (reference sequence). Trimming took off 2 bases at V and 5 bases at J, with 12 bases between the two ends. This CDR3 spans 14 amino acids. CDR3 loop: CASSYPMEGTEAFF. The CDR3, as DNA: TGTGCCAGCAGTTACCCGATGGAGGGAACTGAAGCTTTCTTT.

The chain recombines TRBV27 with TRBJ2-7, with 8 bases that match TRBD2. The CDR3 consists of 15 residues. V dropped 6 bases and J dropped 5; count of bases not matched to a gene: 12. Germline V lookup: CDR1 MNHEY, CDR2 SMNVEV (reference sequence). The CDR3 reads CASRTPGLGIHEQYF. CDR3 DNA: TGTGCCAGCAGAACTCCGGGACTAGGGATCCACGAGCAGTACTTC.

The chain joins TRBV19 to TRBJ1-5; D is possibly TRBD1 (5 bases). The CDR3 spans 15 residues. From germline, CDR1 is LNHDA and CDR2 SQIVND (reference sequence). V was pared by 3 bases and J by 7 bases, with 16 bases between. CDR3 sequence: CASSIRGELWQPQHF. The CDR3 DNA is TGTGCCAGTAGTATTCGGGGGGAGCTATGGCAGCCCCAGCATTTT.

The V gene is TRBV7-9, the J gene TRBJ2-5; D is ambiguous. Trimming took 5 bases from V and 8 from J, leaving 21 bases between them. This CDR3 has 15 residues. Germline CDR1 is SEHNR and CDR2 is FQNEAQ (reference sequence). The chain's CDR3 is CASSPPLGPSGTQYF. As DNA, the CDR3 is TGTGCCAGCAGCCCCCCCCTAGGCCCATCTGGAACCCAGTACTTC.

For the CDR3, the DNA is TGCGCCAGCAGCCCGGATGGGACAGGGTATCAGCCCCAGCATTTT. It specifies CASSPDGTGYQPQHF. The V gene is TRBV5-1, the J gene TRBJ1-5; 9 positions match TRBD1. This CDR3 is 15 amino acids long. V gave up 4 bases and J gave up 5 bases; unmatched junction bases: 7. The V gene's germline CDR1 is SGHRS and CDR2 YFSETQ.

The rearrangement joins TRBV6-6 to TRBJ1-1; the D gene is possibly TRBD1 (6 bases). Deletions cut 5 bases from V and 1 base from J, with 11 bases between. The germline V gene has CDR1 MNHNY and CDR2 SVGAGI (reference sequence). This CDR3 comprises 14 residues. The CDR3 DNA is TGTGCCAGCAGTCCTTCGGACAGGAACACTGAAGCTTTCTTT. This codes for CASSPSDRNTEAFF.

This rearrangement joins TRBV9 to TRBJ2-3; D not certain. Germline CDR1 is SGDLS and CDR2 is YYNGEE. Trimming shortened V by 3 bases and J by 2 bases, and 4 bases separated the two germline ends. CDR3 length: 12 residues. DNA of the CDR3: TGTGCCAGCAGCGATAACACAGATACGCAGTATTTT. It encodes CASSDNTDTQYF.

This clone has a single count. V and J are TRBV11-2 and TRBJ2-7; tentative D call: TRBD1 (6 bases). In germline, CDR1 is SGHAT, CDR2 FQNNGV. The CDR3 is 14 amino acids. Trimming pared 5 bases from V and 2 bases from J, leaving 13 bases between. Written as DNA, the CDR3 is TGTGCCAGCAGCGGTCTGGACAGCCCCTACGAGCAGTACTTC. This translates into CASSGLDSPYEQYF.

The chain uses TRBV7-6 and TRBJ2-5, with D perhaps matching TRBD2 (7 bases). Trimming stripped 1 base from V and 1 base from J, with 13 bases between. CDR3 length: 16 amino acids. Germline V gene sequence: CDR1 SGHVS, CDR2 FNYEAQ. The CDR3 spells CASSLGVGGGQETQYF. The CDR3 DNA sequence: TGTGCCAGCAGCTTAGGGGTGGGAGGGGGCCAAGAGACCCAGTACTTC.

CDR3 loop: CASSLQGGPREQYF. The DNA for the CDR3 is TGCGCCAGCAGCTTGCAAGGGGGCCCCCGGGAACAGTACTTC. The chain recombines TRBV5-1 with TRBJ2-7; 7 bases agree with TRBD1. Trimming cost V 1 base and J 10 bases; bases outside gene matches: 11. The germline V gene has CDR1 SGHRS and CDR2 YFSETQ. The CDR3 covers 14 residues. The whole variable domain, remainder taken from reference TRBV5-1 and TRBJ2-7, is KAGVTQTPRYLIKTRGQQVTLSCSPISGHRSVSWYQQTPGQGLQFLFEYFSETQRNKGNFPGRFSGRQFSNSRSEMNVSTLELGDSALYLCASSLQGGPREQYFGPGTRLTVT.

This chain uses TRBV27 with TRBJ2-1; 10 bases are a match to TRBD2. This CDR3 region has 15 residues. J lost 8 bases, V lost 3 bases, and 7 bases had no gene match. Germline V gives CDR1 MNHEY, CDR2 SMNVEV (reference sequence). The CDR3 nucleotides read TGTGCCAGCAGTTTTCTAGTAGCGGGAGGATATGAGCAGTTCTTC. Protein sequence: CASSFLVAGGYEQFF.

The J gene is TRBJ2-7, the V gene TRBV5-6; no clear D. Germline V lookup: CDR1 SGHDT, CDR2 YYEEEE. This CDR3 contains 15 residues. Deletions cut 2 bases from V and 0 bases from J, with 12 bases between. CDR3 nucleotides: TGTGCCAGCAGCTTTGCCCCCGGCGGCTCCTACGAGCAGTACTTC. Its translation is CASSFAPGGSYEQYF.

This clone has more than one count but fewer than ten. The chain links TRBV15 to TRBJ2-3; 10 bases are a match to TRBD2. The CDR3 extends over 16 amino acids. The V gene end was trimmed by 5 bases and the J gene end by 3 bases; junction bases not matched to a gene: 8. From germline, CDR1 is LNHNV and CDR2 YYDKDF (reference sequence). The CDR3 nucleotides are TGTGCCACCAGCGCAACTCTAGCGGGAGCGACAGATACGCAGTATTTT. Protein sequence: CATSATLAGATDTQYF.

The genes are TRBV7-9 and TRBJ2-1; 12 bases line up with TRBD2. The germline V gene encodes CDR1 SEHNR and CDR2 FQNEAQ (reference sequence). Trimming at V came to 1 base and at J to 6 bases, leaving 10 bases not matched to a gene. The CDR3 spans 18 residues. The CDR3 bases are TGTGCCAGCAGCTTAGGGGCTAGCGGGAGGGCGGGAGGCAATGAGCAGTTCTTC. This encodes CASSLGASGRAGGNEQFF.

The chain links TRBV5-4 to TRBJ1-2; 12 positions match TRBD1. Losses at the gene ends were 3 bases for V and 6 bases for J; bases not matched to a gene: 3. Germline CDR1 SGHNT, CDR2 YYREEE (reference sequence). There are 14 residues in the CDR3. For the CDR3, the DNA is TGTGCCAGCAGCTGGGGACAGGGGGCGGATGGCTACACCTTC. Translation gives CASSWGQGADGYTF.

The rearrangement joins TRBV4-1 to TRBJ2-1; 10 bases align to TRBD2. Germline V gene sequence: CDR1 MGHRA, CDR2 YSYEKL. The V segment lost 6 bases and the J segment 8 bases; nucleotides outside the gene matches: 19. This CDR3 is 18 amino acids long. CDR3 loop: CASRRTSSGGVPEDEQFF. For the CDR3, the DNA is TGCGCCAGCAGACGAACGTCGAGCGGGGGGGTTCCCGAGGATGAGCAGTTCTTC.

V gene TRBV18 combines with J gene TRBJ1-1, with unresolved D. The germline V and J ends were trimmed by 3 bases and 1 base, with 9 bases remaining between them. The CDR3 totals 14 residues. Germline CDR1 is KGHSH and CDR2 is LQKENI. Here the CDR3 reads CASSPRRGNTEAFF. CDR3 DNA: TGTGCCAGCTCACCGCGGCGGGGGAACACTGAAGCTTTCTTT.

The chain has TRBV9 and TRBJ2-7; TRBD2 is a possible D gene (5 bases). This CDR3 region has 14 residues. CDR1 and CDR2 from the germline V gene are SGDLS and YYNGEE. Trimming removed 4 bases at V and 2 bases at J, with 13 bases between. Here the CDR3 DNA reads TGTGCCAGCAGCCCCCGGACTGGCACCTACGAGCAGTACTTC. It specifies CASSPRTGTYEQYF.

V is TRBV5-1 and J is TRBJ1-1; D is ambiguous. The CDR3 length is 11 residues. With 6 bases removed from V and 5 bases from J, the gap between germline ends came to 8 bases. Germline CDR1 and CDR2: SGHRS and YFSETQ. Here the CDR3 DNA reads TGCGCCAGCAAGGGAGAGACTGAAGCTTTCTTT. Translated, it gives CASKGETEAFF.

This clone was seen once. The chain employs TRBV6-5 and TRBJ2-5, with 12 bases matching TRBD2. Germline V gene lookup returns CDR1 MNHEY and CDR2 SVGAGI. The length of the CDR3 is 16 residues. Trimming at V came to 4 bases and at J to 5 bases, leaving 8 bases not matched to a gene. This CDR3 reads CASSFLAGGHGETQYF. The CDR3 nucleotides read TGTGCCAGCAGTTTCCTAGCGGGAGGGCATGGGGAGACCCAGTACTTC.

In this sample, this clone turned up a few times. The chain joins TRBV19 to TRBJ1-2, with 8 bases fitting TRBD1. J gave up 7 bases and V 3 bases, and 13 bases lay outside the gene matches. This CDR3 spans 16 amino acids. Germline V CDR1 and CDR2: LNHDA, SQIVND (reference sequence). In DNA, the CDR3 is TGTGCCAGTAGTATCGGACAGGGTGGCGAAATATCTGGCTACACCTTC. This gives the protein CASSIGQGGEISGYTF.

For this clone: The sample holds other DNA sequences that translate to the same CDR3. V gene TRBV19 combines with J gene TRBJ1-1, with D uncertain. The CDR3 is 14 residues long. Per germline, CDR1 LNHDA and CDR2 SQIVND (reference sequence). The V end lost 1 base, the J end lost 0 bases, and 6 bases lay between the germline ends. The DNA of the CDR3 is TGTGCCAGTAGTATAGGAGGTTTGAACACTGAAGCTTTCTTT. Protein sequence: CASSIGGLNTEAFF.